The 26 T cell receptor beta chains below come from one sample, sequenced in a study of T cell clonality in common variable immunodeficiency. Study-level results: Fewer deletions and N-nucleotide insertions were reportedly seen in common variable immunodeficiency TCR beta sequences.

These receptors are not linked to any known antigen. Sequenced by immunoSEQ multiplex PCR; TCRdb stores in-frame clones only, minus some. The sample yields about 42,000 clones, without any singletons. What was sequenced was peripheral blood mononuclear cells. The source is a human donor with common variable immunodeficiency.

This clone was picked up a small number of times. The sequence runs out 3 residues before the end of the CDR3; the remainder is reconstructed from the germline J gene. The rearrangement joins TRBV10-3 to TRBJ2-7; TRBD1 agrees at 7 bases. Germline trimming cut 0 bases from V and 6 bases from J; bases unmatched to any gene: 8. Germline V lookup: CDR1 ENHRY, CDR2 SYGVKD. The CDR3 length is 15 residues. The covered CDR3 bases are TGTGCCATCAGTGAGTCTAAGGGACAGAGGATCGAG. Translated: CAISESKGQRIE. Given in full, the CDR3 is CAISESKGQRIEQYF.

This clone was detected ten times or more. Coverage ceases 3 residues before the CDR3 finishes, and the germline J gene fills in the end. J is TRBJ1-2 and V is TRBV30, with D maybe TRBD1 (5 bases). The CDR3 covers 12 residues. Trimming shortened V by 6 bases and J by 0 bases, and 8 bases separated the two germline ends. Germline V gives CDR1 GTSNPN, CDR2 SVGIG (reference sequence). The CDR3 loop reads CACLQANYGYTF. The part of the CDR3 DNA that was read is TGTGCCTGCCTACAGGCTAACTATGGC.

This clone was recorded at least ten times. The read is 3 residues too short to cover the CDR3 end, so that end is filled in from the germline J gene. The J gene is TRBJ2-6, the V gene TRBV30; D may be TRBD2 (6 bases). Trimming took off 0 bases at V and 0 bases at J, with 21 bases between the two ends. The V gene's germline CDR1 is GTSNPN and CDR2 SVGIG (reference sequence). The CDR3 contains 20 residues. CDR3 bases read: TGTGCCTGGAGTGTTTATTCGGGGGATCTATCGGTCTCTGGGGCCAACGTC. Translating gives CAWSVYSGDLSVSGANV. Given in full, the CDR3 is CAWSVYSGDLSVSGANVLTF.

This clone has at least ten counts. The DNA read from the CDR3 is TGCGCCAGCAGCACGCAACAGGGGAACTATGGC. Amino acids: CASSTQQGNYG. The whole CDR3 region reads CASSTQQGNYGYTF. V and J are TRBV5-1 and TRBJ1-2; 7 bases line up with TRBD1. The read gets to within 3 residues of the CDR3 end, and the germline J gene fills in the rest. CDR3 size: 14 residues. Germline CDR1 reads SGHRS; CDR2 reads YFSETQ. With V trimmed by 4 bases and J by 2 bases, 5 bases remained unmatched.

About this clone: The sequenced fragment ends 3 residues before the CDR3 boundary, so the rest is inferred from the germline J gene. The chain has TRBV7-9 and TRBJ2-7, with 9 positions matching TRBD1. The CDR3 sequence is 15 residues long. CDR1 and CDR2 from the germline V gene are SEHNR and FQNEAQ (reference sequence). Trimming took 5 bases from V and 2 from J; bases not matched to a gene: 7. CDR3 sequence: CASSRRRQGAYEQYF. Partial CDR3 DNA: TGTGCCAGCAGCCGACGGAGACAGGGGGCCTACGAG.

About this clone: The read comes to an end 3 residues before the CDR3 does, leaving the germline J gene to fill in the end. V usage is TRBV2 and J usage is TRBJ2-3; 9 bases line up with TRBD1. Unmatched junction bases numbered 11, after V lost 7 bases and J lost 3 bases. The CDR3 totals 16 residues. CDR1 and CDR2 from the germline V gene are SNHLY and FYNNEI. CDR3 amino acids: CASTTNRGRATDTQYF. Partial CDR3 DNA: TGTGCCAGCACCACCAACAGGGGGCGTGCAACAGATACG.

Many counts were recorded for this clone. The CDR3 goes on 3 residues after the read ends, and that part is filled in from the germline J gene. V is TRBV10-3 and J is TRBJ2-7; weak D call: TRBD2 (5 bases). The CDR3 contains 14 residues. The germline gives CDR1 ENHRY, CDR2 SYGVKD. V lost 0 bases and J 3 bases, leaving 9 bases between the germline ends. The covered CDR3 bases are TGTGCCATCAGTGAGTCCGGGGAAATCTACGAG. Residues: CAISESGEIYE. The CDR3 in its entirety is CAISESGEIYEQYF.

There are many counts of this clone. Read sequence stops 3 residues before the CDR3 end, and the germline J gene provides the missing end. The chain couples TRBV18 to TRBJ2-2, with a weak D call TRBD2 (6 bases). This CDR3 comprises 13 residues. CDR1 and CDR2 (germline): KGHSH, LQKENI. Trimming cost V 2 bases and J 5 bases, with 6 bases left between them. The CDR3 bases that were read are TGTGCCAGCTCACCAGGGGGGACCGGGGAG. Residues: CASSPGGTGE. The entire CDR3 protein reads CASSPGGTGELFF.

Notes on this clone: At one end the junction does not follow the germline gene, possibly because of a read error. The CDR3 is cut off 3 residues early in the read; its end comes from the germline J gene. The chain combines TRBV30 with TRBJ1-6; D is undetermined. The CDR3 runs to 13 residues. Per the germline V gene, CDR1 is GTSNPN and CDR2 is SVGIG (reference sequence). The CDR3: CAWSTKDISTLHF. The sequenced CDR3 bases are TGTGCCTGGAGTACCAAAGACATTTCAACC.

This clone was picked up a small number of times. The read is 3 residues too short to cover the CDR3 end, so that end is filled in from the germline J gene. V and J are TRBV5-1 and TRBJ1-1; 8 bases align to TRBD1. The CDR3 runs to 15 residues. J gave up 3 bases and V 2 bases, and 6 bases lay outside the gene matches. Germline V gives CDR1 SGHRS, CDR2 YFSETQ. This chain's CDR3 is CASSLGQGRDTEAFF. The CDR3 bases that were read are TGCGCCAGCAGCTTAGGACAGGGAAGAGACACTGAA.

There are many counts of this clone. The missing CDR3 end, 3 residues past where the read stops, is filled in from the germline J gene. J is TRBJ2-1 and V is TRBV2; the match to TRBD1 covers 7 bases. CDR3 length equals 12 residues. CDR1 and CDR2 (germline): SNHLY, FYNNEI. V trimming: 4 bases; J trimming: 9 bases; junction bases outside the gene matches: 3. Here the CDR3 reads CASSATGLEQFF. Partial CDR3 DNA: TGTGCCAGCAGTGCGACAGGGCTTGAG.

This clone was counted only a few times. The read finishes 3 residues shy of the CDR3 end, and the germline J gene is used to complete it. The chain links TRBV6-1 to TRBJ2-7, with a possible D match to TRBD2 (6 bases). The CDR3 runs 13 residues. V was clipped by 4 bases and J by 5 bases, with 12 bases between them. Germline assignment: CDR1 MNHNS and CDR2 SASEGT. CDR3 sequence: CASSGGTPDEQYF. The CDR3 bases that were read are TGTGCCAGCAGTGGCGGGACTCCTGACGAG.

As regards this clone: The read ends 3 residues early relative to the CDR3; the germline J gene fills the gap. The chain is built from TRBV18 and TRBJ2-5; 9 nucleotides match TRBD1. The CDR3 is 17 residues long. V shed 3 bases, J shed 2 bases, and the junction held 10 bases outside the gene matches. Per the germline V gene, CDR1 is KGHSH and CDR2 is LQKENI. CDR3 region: CASSPTGQGEKQETQYF. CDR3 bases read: TGTGCCAGCTCACCTACGGGACAGGGAGAGAAGCAAGAGACC.

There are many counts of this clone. Here the CDR3 reads CASSLDRGYNEQFF. The CDR3 bases that were read are TGCGCCAGCAGCTTGGACAGGGGGTACAATGAG. The chain combines TRBV5-1 with TRBJ2-1; 8 positions agree with TRBD1. The CDR3 extends 3 residues past the end of the read, so its final part is completed from the germline J gene. The ends lost 0 bases at V and 4 bases at J; junction bases unmatched: 0. In germline, CDR1 is SGHRS, CDR2 YFSETQ. The CDR3 runs 14 residues. Drawing the rest from reference TRBV5-1 and TRBJ2-1, the complete variable domain is KAGVTQTPRYLIKTRGQQVTLSCSPISGHRSVSWYQQTPGQGLQFLFEYFSETQRNKGNFPGRFSGRQFSNSRSEMNVSTLELGDSALYLCASSLDRGYNEQFFGPGTRLTVL.

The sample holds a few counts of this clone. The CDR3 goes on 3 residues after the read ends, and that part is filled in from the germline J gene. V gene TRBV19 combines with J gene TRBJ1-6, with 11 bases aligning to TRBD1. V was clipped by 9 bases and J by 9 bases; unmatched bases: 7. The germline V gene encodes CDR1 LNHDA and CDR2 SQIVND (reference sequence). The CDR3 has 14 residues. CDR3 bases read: TGTGCCAGCAGACCGGGACAGGGGGGTTCACCC. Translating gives CASRPGQGGSP. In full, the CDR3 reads CASRPGQGGSPLHF.

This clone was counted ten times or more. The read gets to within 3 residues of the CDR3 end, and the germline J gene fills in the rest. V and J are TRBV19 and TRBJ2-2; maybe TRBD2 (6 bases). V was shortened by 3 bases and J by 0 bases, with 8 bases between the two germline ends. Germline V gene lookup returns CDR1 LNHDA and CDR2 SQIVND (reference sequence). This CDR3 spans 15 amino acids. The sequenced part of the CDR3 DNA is TGTGCCAGTAGTATCGGGGGTTCGAACACCGGGGAG. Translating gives CASSIGGSNTGE. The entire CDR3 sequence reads CASSIGGSNTGELFF.

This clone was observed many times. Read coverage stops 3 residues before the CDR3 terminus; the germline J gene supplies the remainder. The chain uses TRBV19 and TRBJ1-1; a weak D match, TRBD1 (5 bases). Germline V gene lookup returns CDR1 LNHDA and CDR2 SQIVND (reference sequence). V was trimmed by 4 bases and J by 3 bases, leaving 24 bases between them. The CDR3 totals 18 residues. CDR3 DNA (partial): TGTGCCAGTAGTAGCCGGATCATCGCGGGGACGGGGGACACTGAA. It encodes CASSSRIIAGTGDTE. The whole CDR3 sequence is CASSSRIIAGTGDTEAFF.

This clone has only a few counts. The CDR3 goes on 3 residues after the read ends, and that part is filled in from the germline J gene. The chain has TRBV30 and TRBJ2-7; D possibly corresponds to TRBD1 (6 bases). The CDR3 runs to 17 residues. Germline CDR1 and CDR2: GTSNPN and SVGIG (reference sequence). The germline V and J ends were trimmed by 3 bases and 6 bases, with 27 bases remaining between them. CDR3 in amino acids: CAWSRGGLGRGSGEQYF. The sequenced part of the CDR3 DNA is TGTGCCTGGAGCCGAGGCGGCCTAGGCAGGGGATCTGGCGAG.

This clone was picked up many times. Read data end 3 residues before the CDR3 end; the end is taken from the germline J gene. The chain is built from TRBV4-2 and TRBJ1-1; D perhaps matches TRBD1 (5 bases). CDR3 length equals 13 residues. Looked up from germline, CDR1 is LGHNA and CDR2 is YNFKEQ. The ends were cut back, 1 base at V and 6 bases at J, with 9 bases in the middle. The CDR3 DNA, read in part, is TGTGCCAGCAGCCAAGTCCAGGGCCCTGAA. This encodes CASSQVQGPE. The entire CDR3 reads CASSQVQGPEAFF.

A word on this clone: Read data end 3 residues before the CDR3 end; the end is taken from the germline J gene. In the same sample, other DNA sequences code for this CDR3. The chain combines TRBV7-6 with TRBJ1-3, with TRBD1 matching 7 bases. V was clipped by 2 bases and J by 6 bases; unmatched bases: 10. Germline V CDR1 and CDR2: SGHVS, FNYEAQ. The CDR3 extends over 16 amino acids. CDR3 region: CASSLQGQRHANTIYF. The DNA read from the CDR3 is TGTGCCAGCAGCTTACAGGGACAGCGTCATGCAAACACC.

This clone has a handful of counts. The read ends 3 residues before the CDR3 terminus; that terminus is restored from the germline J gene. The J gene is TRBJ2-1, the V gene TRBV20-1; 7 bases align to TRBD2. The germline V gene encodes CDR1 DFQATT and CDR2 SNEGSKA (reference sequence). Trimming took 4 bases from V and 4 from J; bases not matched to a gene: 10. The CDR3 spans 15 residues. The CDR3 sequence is CSAIELERGYNEQFF. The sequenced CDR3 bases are TGCAGTGCTATTGAGCTTGAGCGGGGTTACAATGAG.

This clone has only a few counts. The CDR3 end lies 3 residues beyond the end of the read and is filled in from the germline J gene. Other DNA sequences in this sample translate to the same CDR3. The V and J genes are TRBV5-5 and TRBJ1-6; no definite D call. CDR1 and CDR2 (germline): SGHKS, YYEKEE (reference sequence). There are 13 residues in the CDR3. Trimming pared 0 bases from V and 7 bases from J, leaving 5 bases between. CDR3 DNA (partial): TGTGCCAGCAGCTTGGAGGTGAATTCACCC. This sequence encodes CASSLEVNSP. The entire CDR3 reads CASSLEVNSPLHF.

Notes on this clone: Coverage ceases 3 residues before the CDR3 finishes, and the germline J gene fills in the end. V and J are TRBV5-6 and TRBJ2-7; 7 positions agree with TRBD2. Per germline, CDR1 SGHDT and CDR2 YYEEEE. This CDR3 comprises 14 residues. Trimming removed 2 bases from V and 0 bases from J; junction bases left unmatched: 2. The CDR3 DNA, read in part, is TGTGCCAGCAGCTTCGGGGGGAGCTCCTACGAG. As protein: CASSFGGSSYE. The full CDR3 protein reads CASSFGGSSYEQYF.

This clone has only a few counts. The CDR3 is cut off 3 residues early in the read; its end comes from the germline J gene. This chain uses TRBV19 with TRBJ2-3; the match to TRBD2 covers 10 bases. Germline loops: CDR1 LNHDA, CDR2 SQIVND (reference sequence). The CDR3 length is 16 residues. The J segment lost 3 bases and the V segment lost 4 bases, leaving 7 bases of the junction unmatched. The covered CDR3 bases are TGTGCCAGTAGTAGTGGGAGTAGCGGGAGGACAGATACG. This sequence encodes CASSSGSSGRTDT. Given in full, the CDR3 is CASSSGSSGRTDTQYF.

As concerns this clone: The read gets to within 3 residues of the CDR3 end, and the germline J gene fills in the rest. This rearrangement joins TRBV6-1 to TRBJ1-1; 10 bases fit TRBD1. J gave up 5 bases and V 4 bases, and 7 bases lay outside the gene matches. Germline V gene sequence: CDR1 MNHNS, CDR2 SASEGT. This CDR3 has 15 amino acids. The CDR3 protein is CASSVRQGAGTEAFF. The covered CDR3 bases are TGTGCCAGCAGTGTTAGACAGGGGGCTGGGACTGAA.

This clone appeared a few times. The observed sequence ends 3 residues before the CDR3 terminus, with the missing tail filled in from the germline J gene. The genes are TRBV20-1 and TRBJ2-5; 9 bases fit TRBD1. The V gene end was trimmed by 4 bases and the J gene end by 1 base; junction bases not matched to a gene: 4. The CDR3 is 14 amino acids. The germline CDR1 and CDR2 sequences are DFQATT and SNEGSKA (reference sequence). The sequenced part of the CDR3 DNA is TGCAGTGCTAACCGGGACAGGGCCCAAGAGACC. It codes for CSANRDRAQET. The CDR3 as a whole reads CSANRDRAQETQYF.